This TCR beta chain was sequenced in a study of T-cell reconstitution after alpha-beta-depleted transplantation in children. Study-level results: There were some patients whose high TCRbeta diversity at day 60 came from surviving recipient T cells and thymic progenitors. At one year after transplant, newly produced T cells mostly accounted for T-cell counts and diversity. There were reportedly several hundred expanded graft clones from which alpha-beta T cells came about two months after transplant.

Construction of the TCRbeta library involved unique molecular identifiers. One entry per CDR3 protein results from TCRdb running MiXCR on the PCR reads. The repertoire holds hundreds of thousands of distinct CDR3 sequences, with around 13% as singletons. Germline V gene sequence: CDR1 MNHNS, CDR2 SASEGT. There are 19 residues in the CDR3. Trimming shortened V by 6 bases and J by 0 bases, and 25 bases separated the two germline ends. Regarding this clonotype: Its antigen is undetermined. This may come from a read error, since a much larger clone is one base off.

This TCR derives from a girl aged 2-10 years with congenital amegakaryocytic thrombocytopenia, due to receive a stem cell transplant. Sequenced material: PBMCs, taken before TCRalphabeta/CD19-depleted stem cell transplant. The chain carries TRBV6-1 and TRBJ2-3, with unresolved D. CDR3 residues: CASSKVGPNLRPSTDTQYF. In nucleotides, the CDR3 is TGTGCCAGCAGCAAAGTAGGGCCGAACTTGAGACCAAGCACAGATACGCAGTATTTT.